These T cell receptor beta chains were read from a single sample in a study of regulatory T cells in long-lasting Graves disease. TCRdb itself ran the multiplex PCR reads through MiXCR, one entry per CDR3 protein. The table lists 600,000 to 850,000 distinct CDR3 sequences, around 30% of them singletons. Sequenced here: peripheral blood mononuclear cells (PBMCs), sampled when the disease was refractory, from a patient treated with antithyroid drugs. The receptors here all came from a female donor with Graves disease. The CDR3 runs from the conserved cysteine through the conserved F or W. A D gene is named only where the DNA matches it firmly. The size of a clone is reported for some rows only, either as once, few or many, or as a class for expanded clones.

V gene	J gene	clone size	D gene	CDR3 protein	CDR3 DNA
TRBV12-3/TRBV12-4	TRBJ2-2	once	.	CASRDPWDGELFF	TGTGCCAGCCGGGACCCCTGGGACGGGGAGCTGTTTTTT
TRBV5-1	TRBJ2-5	.	TRBD1	CASSPTGARQETQYF	TGCGCCAGCAGCCCGACAGGGGCCCGCCAAGAGACCCAGTACTTC
TRBV6-1	TRBJ1-2	few	.	CASSEALLAGNGYTF	TGTGCCAGCAGTGAAGCGCTTCTGGCAGGGAATGGCTACACCTTC
TRBV28	TRBJ1-1	many	TRBD1	CASSPPGGNTEAFF	TGTGCCAGCAGTCCCCCAGGGGGGAACACTGAAGCTTTCTTT
TRBV5-1	TRBJ1-1	.	.	CASSSGGAMGNTEAFF	TGCGCCAGCAGCTCCGGGGGGGCTATGGGGAACACTGAAGCTTTCTTT
TRBV7-6	TRBJ2-1	.	TRBD1	CASSLGGQGYNEQFF	TGTGCCAGCAGCTTAGGAGGACAGGGCTACAATGAGCAGTTCTTC
TRBV6-1	TRBJ1-5	.	.	CASVRGSGMSNQPQHF	TGTGCCAGCGTCCGGGGCTCCGGGATGAGCAATCAGCCCCAGCATTTT
TRBV20-1	TRBJ1-2	.	TRBD1	CSAPPGTGEGYTF	TGCAGTGCTCCACCTGGGACAGGGGAAGGCTACACCTTC
TRBV20-1	TRBJ1-6	once	.	CSAREAKGYSPLHF	TGCAGTGCTAGGGAGGCGAAGGGTTATTCACCCCTCCACTTT
TRBV5-1	TRBJ1-4	.	TRBD1	CASILGDRGNEKLFF	TGTGCCAGCATCCTTGGAGACAGGGGGAATGAAAAACTGTTTTTT
TRBV6-2/TRBV6-3	TRBJ2-5	few	.	CASSSADWRETQYF	TGTGCCAGCAGTTCTGCGGACTGGAGGGAGACCCAGTACTTC
TRBV20-1	TRBJ2-5	few	.	CSATEETQYF	TGCAGTGCAACAGAAGAGACCCAGTACTTC
TRBV20-1	TRBJ2-7	many	.	CSALSGTDDYEQYF	TGCAGTGCTCTATCCGGGACGGACGACTACGAGCAGTACTTC
TRBV6-2/TRBV6-3	TRBJ1-1	many	TRBD1	CASSSGQVVTEAFF	TGTGCCAGCAGTTCGGGACAGGTTGTCACTGAAGCTTTCTTT
TRBV20-1	TRBJ2-7	few	.	CSARTDVSSYEQYF	TGCAGTGCTCGGACAGACGTCTCCTCCTACGAGCAGTACTTC
TRBV10-3	TRBJ2-2	few	.	CAIGRVTGELFF	TGTGCCATCGGAAGGGTCACCGGGGAGCTGTTTTTT
TRBV10-3	TRBJ2-5	.	TRBD2	CAISAPGGQETQYF	TGTGCCATCAGTGCCCCGGGGGGCCAAGAGACCCAGTACTTC
TRBV6-2/TRBV6-3	TRBJ1-1	once	.	CASSSPDGRKGSTEAFF	TGTGCCAGCAGCTCCCCCGACGGAAGAAAGGGGAGTACTGAAGCTTTCTTT
TRBV6-1	TRBJ1-5	many	.	CASITDRAAGPQHF	TGTGCCAGCATTACGGACAGAGCTGCCGGGCCCCAGCATTTT
TRBV19	TRBJ1-1	.	.	CASYMNTEAFF	TGTGCCAGTTATATGAACACTGAAGCTTTCTTT
TRBV6-1	TRBJ1-2	.	.	CASSEAGARANYGYTF	TGTGCCAGCAGTGAAGCAGGGGCTAGAGCTAACTATGGCTACACCTTC
TRBV30	TRBJ1-1	once	TRBD1	CAWTRGRGTEAFF	TGTGCCTGGACCAGGGGGCGGGGGACTGAAGCTTTCTTT
TRBV15	TRBJ1-6	.	.	CATRGSRNSPLHF	TGTGCCACCAGAGGTTCGAGAAATTCACCCCTCCACTTT
TRBV12-3/TRBV12-4	TRBJ1-1	few	TRBD1	CASSNDRGRGEAFF	TGTGCCAGCAGTAACGACAGGGGGCGAGGTGAAGCTTTCTTT
TRBV28	TRBJ2-5	many	.	CASSLVRETQYF	TGTGCCAGCAGTTTGGTTAGGGAGACCCAGTACTTC
TRBV15	TRBJ1-2	many	.	CATSRRDGLYGYTF	TGTGCCACCAGCAGAAGGGACGGGCTCTATGGCTACACCTTC
TRBV5-1	TRBJ2-7	.	TRBD1	CASSNRDREPYEQYF	TGCGCCAGCAGCAACCGGGACAGGGAGCCCTACGAGCAGTACTTC
TRBV19	TRBJ1-2	few	.	CASSIAPGTSYGYTF	TGTGCCAGTAGTATAGCCCCCGGGACAAGCTATGGCTACACCTTC
TRBV5-1	TRBJ1-6	.	.	CASSLWAESLSPLHF	TGCGCCAGCAGCTTGTGGGCAGAATCACTTTCACCCCTCCACTTT
TRBV9	TRBJ1-1	.	TRBD1	CASSVGRTGGTEAFF	TGTGCCAGCAGCGTAGGAAGGACAGGGGGCACTGAAGCTTTCTTT
TRBV24-1	TRBJ2-2	few	.	CATSDSGTPSGELFF	TGTGCCACCAGTGATTCTGGCACACCCTCCGGGGAGCTGTTTTTT
TRBV27	TRBJ1-1	.	.	CASSRLGGMNTEAFF	TGTGCCAGCAGTCGTTTGGGGGGGATGAACACTGAAGCTTTCTTT
TRBV29-1	TRBJ1-2	few	.	CSVGVGTGVLYGYTF	TGCAGCGTTGGAGTGGGGACGGGGGTCCTTTATGGCTACACCTTC
TRBV6-1	TRBJ1-6	.	.	CASMAGTHFSPLHF	TGTGCCAGCATGGCAGGGACCCATTTTTCACCCCTCCACTTT
TRBV20-1	TRBJ1-4	.	.	CSARDMAWADSIEKLFF	TGCAGTGCTAGAGATATGGCTTGGGCGGACAGTATAGAAAAACTGTTTTTT
TRBV6-1	TRBJ2-5	many	TRBD2	CASERLAGGRETQYF	TGTGCCAGCGAACGACTAGCGGGAGGTAGAGAGACCCAGTACTTC
TRBV12-3/TRBV12-4	TRBJ1-1	few	TRBD1	CASRPGQFEAFF	TGTGCCAGCAGACCGGGACAGTTTGAAGCTTTCTTT
TRBV20-1	TRBJ1-1	.	.	CSADRGGTNTEAFF	TGCAGTGCTGATAGGGGGGGGACCAACACTGAAGCTTTCTTT
TRBV6-1	TRBJ1-5	few	TRBD1	CANPYRGGASNQPQHF	TGTGCCAATCCATACAGGGGTGGTGCGAGCAATCAGCCCCAGCATTTT
TRBV5-5	TRBJ2-2	.	.	CASSLWSGLTYTGELFF	TGTGCCAGCAGCTTGTGGTCTGGGTTAACGTACACCGGGGAGCTGTTTTTT
TRBV14	TRBJ2-4	.	TRBD2	CASSQEGASGIDIQYF	TGTGCCAGCAGCCAAGAAGGAGCTAGCGGGATAGACATTCAGTACTTC
TRBV11-2	TRBJ1-1	.	.	CASSLEFGVRSAEAFF	TGTGCCAGCAGCTTAGAATTTGGGGTCAGGAGCGCTGAAGCTTTCTTT
TRBV6-1	TRBJ1-1	.	.	CASSDLQGIGAFF	TGTGCCAGCAGTGATTTACAGGGAATCGGGGCTTTCTTT
TRBV5-1	TRBJ1-2	few	TRBD1	CASSYRDRDGYTF	TGCGCCAGCAGCTACCGGGACAGGGATGGCTACACCTTC
TRBV7-2	TRBJ2-1	.	.	CASSLIAQNNEQFF	TGTGCCAGCAGCTTAATAGCCCAAAACAATGAGCAGTTCTTC
TRBV11-2	TRBJ2-6	.	TRBD1	CASSLGTGGSGANVLTF	TGTGCCAGCAGTCTCGGGACAGGGGGCTCTGGGGCCAACGTCCTGACTTTC
TRBV6-5	TRBJ1-5	.	.	CASSYPGRASNQPQHF	TGTGCCAGCAGTTACCCCGGCAGGGCTAGCAATCAGCCCCAGCATTTT
TRBV6-2/TRBV6-3	TRBJ1-3	.	.	CATSPDGSGNTIYF	TGTGCCACCTCCCCGGACGGCTCTGGAAACACCATATATTTT
TRBV10-3	TRBJ2-7	.	TRBD2	CAISQSGTSSHEQYF	TGTGCCATCAGTCAATCCGGGACTAGCTCCCACGAGCAGTACTTC
TRBV10-3	TRBJ2-5	many	.	CASQGDNQETQYF	TGTGCCAGCCAAGGGGACAACCAAGAGACCCAGTACTTC
TRBV7-9	TRBJ2-7	.	.	CASSSTVSEQYF	TGTGCCAGCAGCTCAACCGTTTCCGAGCAGTACTTC
TRBV27	TRBJ1-6	few	.	CASSFDRYNSPLHF	TGTGCCAGCAGTTTCGACAGATATAATTCACCCCTCCACTTT
TRBV9	TRBJ1-2	.	.	CASSVDHQRTYGYTF	TGTGCCAGCAGCGTAGATCATCAACGGACCTATGGCTACACCTTC